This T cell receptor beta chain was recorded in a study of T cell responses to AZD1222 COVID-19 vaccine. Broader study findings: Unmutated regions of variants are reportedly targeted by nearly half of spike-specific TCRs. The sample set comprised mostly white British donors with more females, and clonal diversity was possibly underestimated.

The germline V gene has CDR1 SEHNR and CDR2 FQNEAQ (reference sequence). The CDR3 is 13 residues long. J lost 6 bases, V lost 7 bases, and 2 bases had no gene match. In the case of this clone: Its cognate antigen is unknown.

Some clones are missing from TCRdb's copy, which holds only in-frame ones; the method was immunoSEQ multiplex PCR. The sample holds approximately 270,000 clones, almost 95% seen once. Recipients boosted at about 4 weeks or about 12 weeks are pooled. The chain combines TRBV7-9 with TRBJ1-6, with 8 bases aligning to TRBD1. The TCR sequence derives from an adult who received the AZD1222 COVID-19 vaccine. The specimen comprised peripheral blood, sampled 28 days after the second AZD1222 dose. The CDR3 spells CASNGQGNSPLHF. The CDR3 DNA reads TGTGCCAGCAACGGACAGGGTAATTCACCCCTCCACTTT. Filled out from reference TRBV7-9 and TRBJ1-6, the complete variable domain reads DTGVSQNPRHKITKRGQNVTFRCDPISEHNRLYWYRQTLGQGPEFLTYFQNEAQLEKSRLLSDRFSAERPKGSFSTLEIQRTEQGDSAMYLCASNGQGNSPLHFGNGTRLTVT.